Following are 27 T cell receptor beta chains from one sample sequenced in a study of cytomegalovirus exposure and HLA in healthy donors. The PCR employed 60 Vbeta primers together with 13 Jbeta primers. Produced via immunoSEQ multiplex PCR; TCRdb's table is partial and in-frame only. The sample has 150,000 to 200,000 clones; 70% to 85% are singletons. The sequenced material came from PBMCs. The receptors shown here come from a woman in her thirties or forties in good health and CMV-seronegative.

The chain couples TRBV7-9 to TRBJ2-7, with 7 bases aligning to TRBD1. Losses at the gene ends were 4 bases for V and 0 bases for J; bases not matched to a gene: 3. The CDR3 totals 14 residues. In germline, CDR1 is SEHNR, CDR2 FQNEAQ (reference sequence). The CDR3 nucleotides read TGTGCCAGCAGCTCCGGGACAGCCTCCTACGAGCAGTACTTC. As protein: CASSSGTASYEQYF.

The chain employs TRBV5-6 and TRBJ2-5; 7 positions agree with TRBD1. The length of the CDR3 is 14 residues. V trimming: 4 bases; J trimming: 7 bases; junction bases outside the gene matches: 10. Germline V gives CDR1 SGHDT, CDR2 YYEEEE. CDR3 sequence reads: CASSPQQGSGTQYF. CDR3 nucleotide sequence: TGTGCCAGCAGCCCTCAACAGGGGTCGGGGACCCAGTACTTC. Filled out from reference TRBV5-6 and TRBJ2-5, the complete variable domain reads DAGVTQSPTHLIKTRGQQVTLRCSPKSGHDTVSWYQQALGQGPQFIFQYYEEEERQRGNFPDRFSGHQFPNYSSELNVNALLLGDSALYLCASSPQQGSGTQYFGPGTRLLVL.

DNA for the CDR3: TGTGCCAGCAGTTTATATACAGGGGAGCGTACGGGCTACACCTTC. Protein: CASSLYTGERTGYTF. The chain combines TRBV28 with TRBJ1-2; TRBD1 aligns across 7 bases. CDR3 length: 15 amino acids. Germline V lookup: CDR1 MDHEN, CDR2 SYDVKM. V lost 1 base and J lost 8; bases outside the gene matches: 10.

The count of this clone is one. The chain links TRBV9 to TRBJ2-3, with TRBD2 matching 8 bases. The CDR3 length is 15 residues. Germline V gene sequence: CDR1 SGDLS, CDR2 YYNGEE. Trimming at V came to 4 bases and at J to 1 base, leaving 5 bases not matched to a gene. This chain's CDR3 is CASSMTSARTDTQYF. The CDR3 DNA reads TGTGCCAGCAGCATGACTAGCGCCCGCACAGATACGCAGTATTTT.

This clone was observed a single time. This sequence joins TRBV5-6 and TRBJ2-1; possibly TRBD2 for D (7 bases). Trimming removed 0 bases at V and 7 bases at J, with 17 bases between. Germline V gene data show CDR1 as SGHDT and CDR2 as YYEEEE. The CDR3 contains 16 residues. The CDR3 loop reads CASSLGRGPGRNEQFF. The CDR3 DNA reads as TGTGCCAGCAGCTTGGGGCGGGGGCCCGGTAGGAATGAGCAGTTCTTC.

V usage is TRBV7-9 and J usage is TRBJ1-4; D uncertain. V gave up 9 bases and J gave up 1 base, with 9 bases separating them. CDR1 and CDR2 from the germline V gene are SEHNR and FQNEAQ (reference sequence). The CDR3 has 13 amino acids. The CDR3 region has the DNA TGTGCCAGTTTGCGGGGAACTAATGAAAAACTGTTTTTT. Protein sequence: CASLRGTNEKLFF.

In DNA, the CDR3 is TGCGCCAGCAGCCCCACAGGGGCCGCGGGCACCGGGGAGCTGTTTTTT. This sequence encodes CASSPTGAAGTGELFF. V usage is TRBV5-1 and J usage is TRBJ2-2; 7 bases are a match to TRBD1. V shed 4 bases, J shed 4 bases, and the junction held 10 bases outside the gene matches. The CDR3 extends over 16 amino acids. Germline V gene lookup returns CDR1 SGHRS and CDR2 YFSETQ.

The V gene is TRBV5-1, the J gene TRBJ2-7, with a weak D call TRBD1 (6 bases). Trimming took off 0 bases at V and 1 base at J, with 14 bases between the two ends. Germline CDR1 and CDR2: SGHRS and YFSETQ. This CDR3 is 16 amino acids long. The CDR3 sequence: CASSLGLGGGSYEQYF. CDR3 DNA sequence: TGCGCCAGCAGCTTGGGTCTAGGGGGTGGTTCCTACGAGCAGTACTTC.

This chain links TRBV27 with TRBJ2-7; 8 bases align to TRBD2. Trimming took 5 bases from V and 2 from J; bases not matched to a gene: 8. The CDR3 loop spans 15 amino acids. Germline V gene data show CDR1 as MNHEY and CDR2 as SMNVEV (reference sequence). CDR3 residues: CASSQRERGPYEQYF. The CDR3 coding sequence is TGTGCCAGCAGTCAGAGAGAGCGGGGGCCCTACGAGCAGTACTTC.

CDR3 residues: CASSVGRRQETQYF. The DNA of the CDR3 is TGTGCCAGCAGCGTCGGGAGGCGACAAGAGACCCAGTACTTC. The genes are TRBV2 and TRBJ2-5, with TRBD2 identical over 7 bases. V trimming: 6 bases; J trimming: 2 bases; junction bases outside the gene matches: 6. The CDR3 is 14 amino acids. Germline V gene data show CDR1 as SNHLY and CDR2 as FYNNEI. The complete variable domain, with remaining parts taken from reference TRBV2 and TRBJ2-5, reads EPEVTQTPSHQVTQMGQEVILRCVPISNHLYFYWYRQILGQKVEFLVSFYNNEISEKSEIFDDQFSVERPDGSNFTLKIRSTKLEDSAMYFCASSVGRRQETQYFGPGTRLLVL.

V is TRBV6-5 and J is TRBJ1-2, with D unclear. CDR1 is MNHEY and CDR2 is SVGAGI in the germline V gene. This CDR3 has 13 residues. Trimming left V 2 bases short and J 6 bases short, with 10 bases between. This CDR3 reads CASSYEGPDGYTF. The CDR3 bases are TGTGCCAGCAGTTACGAGGGTCCCGATGGCTACACCTTC.

This clone has just one count. The V gene is TRBV27, the J gene TRBJ2-1, with 8 positions matching TRBD1. With 5 bases clipped from V and 4 bases from J, the junction kept 10 bases outside the gene matches. CDR1 and CDR2 (germline): MNHEY, SMNVEV (reference sequence). The CDR3 totals 16 residues. The CDR3: CASSGPGQVGYNEQFF. The CDR3 DNA reads as TGTGCCAGCAGTGGTCCGGGACAGGTGGGGTACAATGAGCAGTTCTTC.

The chain couples TRBV6-1 to TRBJ1-1; maybe TRBD1 (6 bases). V lost 7 bases and J 0 bases, leaving 15 bases between the germline ends. This CDR3 is 15 amino acids long. The germline V gene encodes CDR1 MNHNS and CDR2 SASEGT. The CDR3: CASTRTRTVNTEAFF. In DNA form, the CDR3 reads TGTGCCAGCACCCGAACCAGGACAGTGAACACTGAAGCTTTCTTT.

V gene TRBV29-1 combines with J gene TRBJ2-5; 8 bases align to TRBD2. The DNA end lines up better with TRBJ2-7; the J call may be wrong. This CDR3 region has 13 residues. Germline CDR1 reads SQVTM; CDR2 reads ANQGSEA. The CDR3 DNA follows: TGCAGCGCCCGGGAGGGTTACACCTACGAGCAGTACTTC. It is translated as CSAREGYTYEQYF.

In the case of this clone: Sequence at one end of the junction differs from germline and may be a read error. The chain is built from TRBV6-5 and TRBJ2-5, with D possibly matching TRBD2 (5 bases). The CDR3 runs to 16 residues. CDR1 and CDR2 (germline): MNHEY, SVGAGI. The CDR3 loop is CASSYNSVKEEEAQYF. The CDR3 region has the DNA TGTGCCAGCAGTTACAATTCAGTGAAGGAGGAAGAGGCCCAGTACTTC.

V is TRBV27 and J is TRBJ2-1; TRBD2 matches at 7 bases. The CDR3 is 14 amino acids. J gave up 0 bases and V 5 bases, and 1 base lay outside the gene matches. Germline V gives CDR1 MNHEY, CDR2 SMNVEV (reference sequence). The CDR3 sequence: CASSGGSSYNEQFF. The CDR3 DNA is TGTGCCAGCAGTGGCGGGAGCTCCTACAATGAGCAGTTCTTC.

V usage is TRBV30 and J usage is TRBJ1-1, with 8 bases that match TRBD1. Germline values: CDR1 GTSNPN, CDR2 SVGIG (reference sequence). The V and J ends lost 0 bases and 1 base, in that order; junction bases with no gene match: 4. The CDR3 loop spans 15 amino acids. The DNA of the CDR3 is TGTGCCTGGAGTGTATGGGGGACAGGGAACACTGAAGCTTTCTTT. Translation: CAWSVWGTGNTEAFF.

This clone was seen only once. This CDR3 is CASSWGIFGTGGGIDYNEQFF. In nucleotides, the CDR3 is TGCGCCAGCAGCTGGGGGATATTTGGGACAGGGGGCGGGATTGACTACAATGAGCAGTTCTTC. This chain links TRBV5-1 with TRBJ2-1, with 12 bases lining up with TRBD1. J gave up 3 bases and V 3 bases, and 19 bases lay outside the gene matches. CDR1 SGHRS and CDR2 YFSETQ come from the germline V gene. The CDR3 consists of 21 residues.

The chain carries TRBV7-9 and TRBJ1-1; tentatively, D is TRBD1 (6 bases). V lost 1 base to trimming and J lost 6 bases, with 12 bases between them. Germline lookup yields CDR1 SEHNR and CDR2 FQNEAQ (reference sequence). This CDR3 comprises 14 residues. CDR3 in amino acids: CASSLEGGLSEAFF. The CDR3 DNA follows: TGTGCCAGCAGCTTAGAGGGGGGGCTCTCTGAAGCTTTCTTT.

V is TRBV13 and J is TRBJ2-7; 9 nucleotides agree with TRBD1. The CDR3 extends over 15 amino acids. CDR1 is PRHDT, CDR2 FYEKMQ, per germline (reference sequence). V lost 3 bases, J lost 3 bases, and 6 bases stayed unmatched. CDR3 amino acids: CASSLTGTGFYEQYF. Here the CDR3 DNA reads TGTGCCAGCAGCTTGACGGGGACAGGGTTCTACGAGCAGTACTTC.

Notes on this clone: The same CDR3 also results from other DNA sequences found in this sample. The chain joins TRBV7-2 to TRBJ1-1; 8 bases are a match to TRBD1. Germline V gene sequence: CDR1 SGHTA, CDR2 FQGNSA. CDR3 length equals 14 residues. Unmatched junction bases numbered 1, after V lost 3 bases and J lost 1 base. CDR3 loop: CASSFTGGNTEAFF. The CDR3 region has the DNA TGTGCCAGCAGCTTCACAGGGGGGAACACTGAAGCTTTCTTT.

This chain uses TRBV15 with TRBJ2-3, with D unclear. Germline values: CDR1 LNHNV, CDR2 YYDKDF (reference sequence). Deletions cut 0 bases from V and 6 bases from J, with 7 bases between. The CDR3 is 13 residues long. The CDR3 DNA sequence: TGTGCCACCAGCAGAGATGGCATGGATACGCAGTATTTT. This translates into CATSRDGMDTQYF.

V usage is TRBV6-5 and J usage is TRBJ1-1; TRBD1 might be the D (6 bases). This CDR3 comprises 15 residues. Trimming left V 0 bases short and J 1 base short, with 9 bases between. CDR1 is MNHEY, CDR2 SVGAGI, per germline. The CDR3 protein is CASSYSQGPNTEAFF. In nucleotides, the CDR3 is TGTGCCAGCAGTTACTCGCAGGGGCCGAACACTGAAGCTTTCTTT.

The chain combines TRBV27 with TRBJ2-6; 9 positions match TRBD1. With 2 bases clipped from V and 2 bases from J, the junction kept 10 bases outside the gene matches. Germline V lookup: CDR1 MNHEY, CDR2 SMNVEV (reference sequence). The length of the CDR3 is 19 residues. The CDR3 region has the DNA TGTGCCAGCAGTTTACGCGGGACAGGGTGGGCTGCTGGGGCCAACGTCCTGACTTTC. It yields the protein CASSLRGTGWAAGANVLTF.

This rearrangement joins TRBV29-1 to TRBJ2-3, with TRBD2 matching 8 bases. The CDR3 runs 14 residues. V was pared by 4 bases and J by 4 bases, with 7 bases of the junction left unmatched. CDR1 and CDR2 from the germline V gene are SQVTM and ANQGSEA. DNA for the CDR3: TGCAGCGTTGTGACTAGCGCTAGGGCAGATACGCAGTATTTT. This sequence encodes CSVVTSARADTQYF.

The J gene is TRBJ1-2, the V gene TRBV5-1, with 7 bases lining up with TRBD1. V lost 4 bases, J lost 0 bases, and 6 bases stayed unmatched. This CDR3 comprises 15 residues. CDR1 is SGHRS and CDR2 is YFSETQ in the germline V gene. The CDR3 nucleotides are TGCGCCAGCAGCGTGGGACAGACAGCTAACTATGGCTACACCTTC. Its protein product is CASSVGQTANYGYTF.

J is TRBJ2-5 and V is TRBV5-1; TRBD1 is a possible D gene (6 bases). The J call is in doubt because the DNA end fits TRBJ2-7 better. Germline V CDR1 and CDR2: SGHRS, YFSETQ. The CDR3 has 14 residues. This CDR3 reads CASSLDQGPNEQYF. CDR3 nucleotide sequence: TGCGCCAGCAGCTTGGATCAGGGGCCGAACGAGCAGTACTTC.